One and the same sample provided the 27 T cell receptor beta chains below, sequenced in a study of blood T cell repertoires in COVID-19. TCRdb's table, derived via immunoSEQ multiplex PCR, lists solely in-frame clones and lacks some. The profile covers 200,000 or so clones, with around 90% appearing a single time and around 0.85% taken by the ten largest. Sequencing was done on a sample of peripheral blood. The receptors shown here come from a man aged 55 to 69 with COVID-19, enrolled during active disease.

V and J are TRBV5-6 and TRBJ1-2; D gene uncertain. CDR1 is SGHDT and CDR2 is YYEEEE in the germline V gene. The V end was cut by 4 bases, the J end by 1 base, with 8 bases between. The CDR3 extends over 13 amino acids. CDR3 sequence (DNA): TGTGCCAGCAGCGTGGATCTTAACTATGGCTACACCTTC. Translated: CASSVDLNYGYTF.

DNA for the CDR3: TGTGCCAGCAGCTTACAACAGAGCATTTATGGCTACACCTTC. This codes for CASSLQQSIYGYTF. J is TRBJ1-2 and V is TRBV7-2; the D is unclear. Trimming left V 2 bases short and J 5 bases short, with 12 bases between. CDR1 is SGHTA and CDR2 is FQGNSA in the germline V gene. The CDR3 is 14 residues long.

The CDR3 spells CASSSGTSGMTGELFF. DNA of the CDR3: TGTGCCAGCAGCTCAGGGACTAGCGGGATGACCGGGGAGCTGTTTTTT. The chain combines TRBV7-2 with TRBJ2-2; TRBD2 matches 13 bases. Germline values: CDR1 SGHTA, CDR2 FQGNSA. Trimming cost V 4 bases and J 5 bases; bases outside gene matches: 4. The CDR3 totals 16 residues.

This chain uses TRBV27 with TRBJ2-3, with D uncertain. CDR3 length equals 11 residues. The ends were cut back, 8 bases at V and 6 bases at J, with 9 bases in the middle. From germline, CDR1 is MNHEY and CDR2 SMNVEV (reference sequence). The CDR3 reads CASATGDTQYF. The CDR3 DNA sequence: TGTGCCAGCGCAACCGGGGATACGCAGTATTTT.

The chain recombines TRBV3-1 (or the pseudogene TRBV3-2) with TRBJ1-5; maybe TRBD1 (6 bases). With 4 bases removed from V and 1 base from J, the gap between germline ends came to 11 bases. This CDR3 is 15 amino acids long. From germline, CDR1 is LGHDT and CDR2 YNNKEL (reference sequence). CDR3 DNA: TGTGCCAGCAGCCCCGGGACATCAAGCAATCAGCCCCAGCATTTT. Its protein is CASSPGTSSNQPQHF.

The chain employs TRBV18 and TRBJ1-1; 8 positions match TRBD1. The ends lost 3 bases at V and 4 bases at J; junction bases unmatched: 7. The CDR3 covers 15 residues. Germline-derived CDR1 and CDR2 are KGHSH and LQKENI. CDR3 DNA sequence: TGTGCCAGCTCACCTGGACAGGGTAGGTTCACTGAAGCTTTCTTT. Residues: CASSPGQGRFTEAFF. Together with reference TRBV18 and TRBJ1-1, the CDR3 gives the full variable domain: NAGVMQNPRHLVRRRGQEARLRCSPMKGHSHVYWYRQLPEEGLKFMVYLQKENIIDESGMPKERFSAEFPKEGPSILRIQQVVRGDSAAYFCASSPGQGRFTEAFFGQGTRLTVV.

The rearrangement links TRBV6-6 to TRBJ2-1; 14 nucleotides agree with TRBD2. Per germline, CDR1 MNHNY and CDR2 SVGAGI (reference sequence). CDR3 length: 18 amino acids. V shed 5 bases, J shed 6 bases, and the junction held 12 bases outside the gene matches. The CDR3 loop is CASSPGLAGVSSRNEQFF. The DNA for the CDR3 is TGTGCCAGCAGTCCGGGACTAGCGGGAGTCTCCTCTCGCAATGAGCAGTTCTTC.

This chain joins TRBV28 and TRBJ2-5; D might be TRBD2 (6 bases). CDR3 length equals 14 residues. Trimming shortened V by 6 bases and J by 5 bases, and 16 bases separated the two germline ends. The germline V gene has CDR1 MDHEN and CDR2 SYDVKM. The CDR3 sequence is CASRTRGKRETQYF. The CDR3 DNA is TGTGCCAGCAGGACCCGGGGGAAGCGCGAGACCCAGTACTTC.

The rearrangement uses TRBV7-9 and TRBJ1-2, with D unclear. The V gene's germline CDR1 is SEHNR and CDR2 FQNEAQ (reference sequence). The CDR3 sequence is 15 residues long. V shed 1 base and J shed 2 bases, with 11 bases lying between them. The CDR3 loop is CASSLGRTRNYGYTF. The CDR3 DNA follows: TGTGCCAGCAGCTTAGGTCGGACTAGAAACTATGGCTACACCTTC.

This clone was counted once. V gene TRBV6-6 combines with J gene TRBJ2-2, with 7 bases identical to TRBD1. Unmatched junction bases numbered 6, after V lost 5 bases and J lost 3 bases. Germline CDR1 reads MNHNY; CDR2 reads SVGAGI (reference sequence). The CDR3 runs 15 residues. DNA of the CDR3: TGTGCCAGCAGTCCTTGGGACAGTCACACCGGGGAGCTGTTTTTT. This translates into CASSPWDSHTGELFF.

This chain links TRBV5-6 with TRBJ2-1; tentatively, D is TRBD2 (6 bases). Germline lookup yields CDR1 SGHDT and CDR2 YYEEEE. The CDR3 runs 13 residues. Trimming removed 2 bases at V and 12 bases at J, with 15 bases between. CDR3 DNA: TGTGCCAGCAGCTTAGGGGAGGCCCTCGGGCAGTTCTTC. Protein: CASSLGEALGQFF. The variable domain in full, with the rest retrieved from reference TRBV5-6 and TRBJ2-1, is DAGVTQSPTHLIKTRGQQVTLRCSPKSGHDTVSWYQQALGQGPQFIFQYYEEEERQRGNFPDRFSGHQFPNYSSELNVNALLLGDSALYLCASSLGEALGQFFGPGTRLTVL.

The V and J genes are TRBV19 and TRBJ2-3, with D tentatively TRBD1 (5 bases). V gave up 6 bases and J gave up 0 bases, with 10 bases separating them. This CDR3 contains 14 residues. Germline V gene lookup returns CDR1 LNHDA and CDR2 SQIVND (reference sequence). CDR3 loop: CASSRTPSTDTQYF. DNA for the CDR3: TGTGCCAGTAGCCGGACACCTAGCACAGATACGCAGTATTTT.

This chain joins TRBV6-2 or TRBV6-3 and TRBJ2-7, with D possibly matching TRBD2 (5 bases). The CDR3 consists of 14 residues. Trimming removed 6 bases at V and 1 base at J, with 13 bases between. Germline V gene data show CDR1 as MNHEY and CDR2 as SVGEGT. The CDR3, as DNA: TGTGCCAGCAGCCGCTCGAGGGAGTCCTACGAGCAGTACTTC. Its protein is CASSRSRESYEQYF.

The genes are TRBV7-2 and TRBJ2-7; D unresolved. V dropped 5 bases and J dropped 0 bases, with 11 bases sitting between them. The V gene's germline CDR1 is SGHTA and CDR2 FQGNSA. CDR3 size: 14 residues. CDR3 in amino acids: CASSLTVSSYEQYF. CDR3 bases: TGTGCCAGCAGCCTGACTGTCTCCTCCTACGAGCAGTACTTC. The full variable domain, rest sourced from reference TRBV7-2 and TRBJ2-7, is GAGVSQSPSNKVTEKGKDVELRCDPISGHTALYWYRQSLGQGLEFLIYFQGNSAPDKSGLPSDRFSAERTGGSVSTLTIQRTQQEDSAVYLCASSLTVSSYEQYFGPGTRLTVT.

The rearrangement links TRBV19 to TRBJ1-1; the D gene is possibly TRBD1 (5 bases). This CDR3 spans 15 amino acids. V lost 5 bases, J lost 0 bases, and 13 bases lay in between. Germline lookup yields CDR1 LNHDA and CDR2 SQIVND (reference sequence). CDR3: CASSPGGRLNTEAFF. The CDR3 coding sequence is TGTGCCAGTAGTCCCGGGGGGAGGCTGAACACTGAAGCTTTCTTT.

This chain connects TRBV7-2 to TRBJ2-7; no reliable D call. V lost 4 bases, J lost 0 bases, and 16 bases lay in between. From germline, CDR1 is SGHTA and CDR2 FQGNSA. The CDR3 extends over 16 amino acids. In DNA form, the CDR3 reads TGTGCCAGCAGCTCTACAGCACCCTTAAGCTCCTACGAGCAGTACTTC. This codes for CASSSTAPLSSYEQYF.

This chain joins TRBV6-5 and TRBJ2-7; 9 nucleotides agree with TRBD1. Germline assignment: CDR1 MNHEY and CDR2 SVGAGI. Germline trimming cut 4 bases from V and 2 bases from J; bases unmatched to any gene: 3. The CDR3 sequence is 14 residues long. CDR3 protein: CASSFRDRAYEQYF. CDR3 DNA: TGTGCCAGCAGTTTCCGGGACAGGGCCTACGAGCAGTACTTC.

The rearrangement links TRBV10-1 to TRBJ2-4; D might be TRBD1 (5 bases). Looked up from germline, CDR1 is WNHNN and CDR2 is SYGVQD (reference sequence). The CDR3 covers 15 residues. V dropped 5 bases and J dropped 0 bases, with 11 bases sitting between them. The CDR3 DNA follows: TGCGCCAGCAGTCAGGGAAGTACAGCCAAAAACATTCAGTACTTC. Translation: CASSQGSTAKNIQYF.

This chain links TRBV24-1 with TRBJ2-1; TRBD1 aligns across 8 bases. CDR3 length: 15 residues. V shed 3 bases and J 5 bases; nucleotides not matched to a gene: 5. Germline V gene sequence: CDR1 KGHDR, CDR2 SFDVKD. This CDR3 is CATSDVRGPNNEQFF. Written as DNA, the CDR3 is TGTGCCACCAGTGATGTCAGGGGGCCTAACAATGAGCAGTTCTTC.

The V and J genes are TRBV24-1 and TRBJ2-1; no definite D call. Germline V gene lookup returns CDR1 KGHDR and CDR2 SFDVKD. The V end was cut by 2 bases, the J end by 13 bases, with 11 bases between. This CDR3 is 12 amino acids long. The CDR3 region has the DNA TGTGCCACCAGTGATTCTGCGTTGGGCCAGTTCTTC. Residues: CATSDSALGQFF.

This chain connects TRBV27 to TRBJ1-1, with TRBD1 identical over 8 bases. The CDR3 covers 16 residues. The germline V gene encodes CDR1 MNHEY and CDR2 SMNVEV (reference sequence). The trim removed 2 bases at V and 4 bases at J, leaving 9 bases unmatched. The CDR3 spells CASSLTGGMSTTEAFF. CDR3 nucleotide sequence: TGTGCCAGCAGTTTAACAGGGGGGATGAGTACCACTGAAGCTTTCTTT.

This chain links TRBV29-1 with TRBJ1-1; possible D gene TRBD1, 6 bases. The V gene's germline CDR1 is SQVTM and CDR2 ANQGSEA. V gave up 6 bases and J gave up 1 base, with 15 bases separating them. CDR3 size: 14 residues. In nucleotides, the CDR3 is TGCAGCGTCAGGCGGGGGCCTCGGAACACTGAAGCTTTCTTT. Protein product: CSVRRGPRNTEAFF.

In DNA form, the CDR3 reads TGTGCCAGCAGCTTAAGCCGGGACTCCGGTTCCTACGAGCAGTACTTC. As protein: CASSLSRDSGSYEQYF. This chain links TRBV7-9 with TRBJ2-7; maybe TRBD2 (6 bases). Trimming shortened V by 2 bases and J by 1 base, and 15 bases separated the two germline ends. Germline lookup yields CDR1 SEHNR and CDR2 FQNEAQ (reference sequence). The CDR3 is 16 residues long. Complete variable domain (other parts from reference TRBV7-9 and TRBJ2-7): DTGVSQNPRHKITKRGQNVTFRCDPISEHNRLYWYRQTLGQGPEFLTYFQNEAQLEKSRLLSDRFSAERPKGSFSTLEIQRTEQGDSAMYLCASSLSRDSGSYEQYFGPGTRLTVT.

The rearrangement joins TRBV3-1 (or the pseudogene TRBV3-2) to TRBJ2-3; 7 bases fit TRBD2. CDR1 is LGHDT and CDR2 is YNNKEL in the germline V gene (reference sequence). The CDR3 is 13 amino acids. Losses at the gene ends were 4 bases for V and 5 bases for J; bases not matched to a gene: 3. The CDR3 sequence: CASSLRTRDTQYF. The CDR3 DNA sequence: TGTGCCAGCAGCCTAAGGACTAGAGATACGCAGTATTTT.

Points on this clone: Mismatch with germline at one junction end may stem from a read error. The chain recombines TRBV29-1 with TRBJ1-4; TRBD1 aligns across 12 bases. Germline V gene data show CDR1 as SQVTM and CDR2 as ANQGSEA. The CDR3 is made up of 13 amino acids. DNA for the CDR3: TGCAGCGCGGGGGACAGGGGGCTTGAACAACTGTTTTTT. Amino acid sequence: CSAGDRGLEQLFF.

The gene calls are TRBV7-9 and TRBJ2-7; 7 nucleotides agree with TRBD2. The CDR3 has 17 residues. The germline CDR1 and CDR2 sequences are SEHNR and FQNEAQ (reference sequence). The J segment lost 2 bases and the V segment lost 2 bases, leaving 12 bases of the junction unmatched. CDR3 sequence (DNA): TGTGCCAGCAGCTTACCCAGGGTTGGCGGGGGTCCCTACGAGCAGTACTTC. Encoded protein: CASSLPRVGGGPYEQYF.

V gene TRBV7-2 combines with J gene TRBJ2-1; 13 bases agree with TRBD2. Germline-derived CDR1 and CDR2 are SGHTA and FQGNSA. The length of the CDR3 is 17 residues. The J segment lost 7 bases and the V segment lost 4 bases, leaving 10 bases of the junction unmatched. The CDR3 reads CASSSRPGTSGTNEQFF. Here the CDR3 DNA reads TGTGCCAGCAGCTCGCGCCCCGGGACTAGCGGGACGAATGAGCAGTTCTTC.